Below are 29 T cell receptor beta chains sequenced from a single sample in a study of T cell responses to AZD1222 COVID-19 vaccine. Sequencing was performed with immunoSEQ multiplex PCR; in TCRdb, only in-frame clones are kept and a portion is missing. The top ten clones hold about a fifth of a sample with some 130,000 clones, more than 75% of them seen once. The specimen was peripheral blood, collected on day 0 of AZD1222 vaccination. The source of these receptors is an adult in good health.

J is TRBJ2-2 and V is TRBV4-1; D is undetermined. Germline V gives CDR1 MGHRA, CDR2 YSYEKL. CDR3 length equals 14 residues. V lost 1 base, J lost 1 base, and 4 bases lay in between. CDR3 protein: CASSQVQNTGELFF. The DNA for the CDR3 is TGCGCCAGCAGCCAAGTTCAGAACACCGGGGAGCTGTTTTTT.

The gene calls are TRBV5-1 and TRBJ2-7, with D possibly being TRBD1 (6 bases). V lost 0 bases and J 6 bases, leaving 10 bases between the germline ends. The CDR3 totals 13 residues. Germline V lookup: CDR1 SGHRS, CDR2 YFSETQ. CDR3 residues: CASSLDRVAEQYF. DNA of the CDR3: TGCGCCAGCAGCTTGGACAGGGTTGCCGAGCAGTACTTC.

The gene calls are TRBV5-6 and TRBJ1-3, with 7 bases aligning to TRBD1. The germline CDR1 and CDR2 sequences are SGHDT and YYEEEE. CDR3 length: 16 amino acids. Trimming removed 4 bases from V and 2 bases from J; junction bases left unmatched: 9. CDR3 in amino acids: CASSRTDRATGNTIYF. The CDR3 DNA reads TGTGCCAGCAGCCGGACCGACAGGGCTACTGGAAACACCATATATTTT.

The chain has TRBV11-2 and TRBJ1-4, with unresolved D. There are 15 residues in the CDR3. V was shortened by 4 bases and J by 8 bases, with 17 bases between the two germline ends. Germline V CDR1 and CDR2: SGHAT, FQNNGV. The CDR3: CASSSASDRSEKLFF. The CDR3 DNA reads as TGTGCCAGCAGCTCCGCCTCCGACCGTTCGGAAAAACTGTTTTTT.

The genes are TRBV9 and TRBJ1-5, with D perhaps TRBD1 (5 bases). The germline V and J ends were trimmed by 0 bases and 3 bases, with 10 bases remaining between them. Germline CDR1 SGDLS, CDR2 YYNGEE. This CDR3 is built from 15 residues. The CDR3 sequence: CASSVDAGSNQPQHF. The CDR3 DNA is TGTGCCAGCAGCGTAGATGCAGGGTCCAATCAGCCCCAGCATTTT. Filled out from reference TRBV9 and TRBJ1-5, the complete variable domain reads DSGVTQTPKHLITATGQRVTLRCSPRSGDLSVYWYQQSLDQGLQFLIQYYNGEERAKGNILERFSAQQFPDLHSELNLSSLELGDSALYFCASSVDAGSNQPQHFGDGTRLSIL.

V is TRBV7-2 and J is TRBJ2-2; unclear D gene. V gave up 3 bases and J gave up 2 bases, with 1 base separating them. The CDR3 contains 12 residues. The germline gives CDR1 SGHTA, CDR2 FQGNSA. Here the CDR3 DNA reads TGTGCCAGCAGCTTTAACACCGGGGAGCTGTTTTTT. This sequence encodes CASSFNTGELFF.

The rearrangement uses TRBV28 and TRBJ1-2, with 7 positions matching TRBD1. Per the germline V gene, CDR1 is MDHEN and CDR2 is SYDVKM. The CDR3 sequence is 12 residues long. With V trimmed by 3 bases and J by 8 bases, 3 bases remained unmatched. CDR3: CASSFGDSGYTF. For the CDR3, the DNA is TGTGCCAGCAGTTTTGGGGACAGCGGCTACACCTTC.

V is TRBV10-3 and J is TRBJ2-2; 7 bases match TRBD1. The germline V gene has CDR1 ENHRY and CDR2 SYGVKD. J gave up 7 bases and V 4 bases, and 12 bases lay outside the gene matches. CDR3 size: 16 residues. Here the CDR3 DNA reads TGTGCCATCAGTGCGCACTTGGGACAGCTCGTCGGGGAGCTGTTTTTT. As protein: CAISAHLGQLVGELFF.

The J gene is TRBJ1-4, the V gene TRBV15; TRBD1 is a possible D gene (5 bases). This CDR3 spans 19 amino acids. Trimming cost V 1 base and J 8 bases, with 26 bases left between them. CDR1 LNHNV and CDR2 YYDKDF come from the germline V gene (reference sequence). This chain's CDR3 is CATSRVLGGRIGGDEKLFF. CDR3 DNA: TGTGCCACCAGCAGAGTTTTAGGAGGGCGGATCGGGGGTGACGAAAAACTGTTTTTT.

This clone was detected once. This chain links TRBV5-4 with TRBJ1-5; D unclear. Per the germline V gene, CDR1 is SGHNT and CDR2 is YYREEE (reference sequence). There are 11 residues in the CDR3. The chain's CDR3 is CSLGVDQPQHF. For the CDR3, the DNA is TGTTCCCTCGGGGTAGATCAGCCCCAGCATTTT.

This chain connects TRBV5-1 to TRBJ2-1; a weak D match, TRBD2 (6 bases). This CDR3 is built from 16 residues. V was clipped by 0 bases and J by 0 bases, with 10 bases between them. Germline values: CDR1 SGHRS, CDR2 YFSETQ. Here the CDR3 DNA reads TGCGCCAGCAGCTTGGAACAGCGGGTCTCCTACAATGAGCAGTTCTTC. Residues: CASSLEQRVSYNEQFF.

This clone appeared a single time. The chain is built from TRBV2 and TRBJ2-3; D may correspond to TRBD1 or TRBD2 (5 bases each). Per germline, CDR1 SNHLY and CDR2 FYNNEI. V lost 4 bases to trimming and J lost 2 bases, with 13 bases between them. The CDR3 runs to 15 residues. The CDR3 nucleotides read TGTGCCAGCAGTGTCCCGCGAGGGGCCACAGATACGCAGTATTTT. This sequence encodes CASSVPRGATDTQYF.

The chain links TRBV5-1 to TRBJ1-2; possible D gene TRBD1, 6 bases. The V gene's germline CDR1 is SGHRS and CDR2 YFSETQ. The CDR3 spans 14 residues. V was trimmed by 0 bases and J by 4 bases, leaving 10 bases between them. DNA of the CDR3: TGCGCCAGCAGCTTGGACAGGGCTAGCTATGGCTACACCTTC. It codes for CASSLDRASYGYTF.

CDR3 in amino acids: CAISKTSGGAIEQYF. The CDR3 DNA reads TGTGCCATCAGTAAGACTAGCGGGGGGGCTATCGAGCAGTACTTC. The chain links TRBV10-3 to TRBJ2-7, with 14 nucleotides matching TRBD2. Germline V gene lookup returns CDR1 ENHRY and CDR2 SYGVKD. The CDR3 loop spans 15 amino acids. V shed 5 bases and J 6 bases; nucleotides not matched to a gene: 6.

In nucleotides, the CDR3 is TGTGCCAGCAGTTACTCGGGACAGGGGACCTATGGCTACACCTTC. This sequence encodes CASSYSGQGTYGYTF. The chain uses TRBV6-5 and TRBJ1-2, with 10 bases lining up with TRBD1. CDR3 length: 15 residues. J lost 4 bases, V lost 0 bases, and 2 bases had no gene match. Looked up from germline, CDR1 is MNHEY and CDR2 is SVGAGI.

In this sample, this clone turned up once. The rearrangement links TRBV2 to TRBJ1-6; perhaps TRBD1 as D (5 bases). Per germline, CDR1 SNHLY and CDR2 FYNNEI. The CDR3 has 16 amino acids. V gave up 2 bases and J gave up 8 bases, with 16 bases separating them. Here the CDR3 DNA reads TGTGCCAGCAGTGAAAGGTCAGGGATTTCTTATTCACCCCTCCACTTT. The encoded protein is CASSERSGISYSPLHF.

CDR3: CATSVRTTGSGYTF. CDR3 sequence (DNA): TGTGCCACCAGCGTACGGACCACGGGCAGTGGCTACACCTTC. This chain links TRBV15 with TRBJ1-2; no clear D gene. V lost 5 bases to trimming and J lost 7 bases, with 17 bases between them. The CDR3 runs to 14 residues. CDR1 LNHNV and CDR2 YYDKDF come from the germline V gene (reference sequence).

V and J are TRBV27 and TRBJ2-7; 9 bases line up with TRBD1. Germline V lookup: CDR1 MNHEY, CDR2 SMNVEV (reference sequence). CDR3 size: 15 residues. Trimming removed 3 bases from V and 7 bases from J; junction bases left unmatched: 10. CDR3 amino acids: CASSFFNTGGAEQYF. For the CDR3, the DNA is TGTGCCAGCAGTTTCTTCAACACAGGGGGCGCTGAGCAGTACTTC.

This sequence joins TRBV6-5 and TRBJ1-2; D might be TRBD1 (5 bases). CDR3 length equals 15 residues. Germline-derived CDR1 and CDR2 are MNHEY and SVGAGI. V shed 5 bases and J shed 0 bases, with 13 bases lying between them. In DNA form, the CDR3 reads TGTGCCAGCAGTAGGGACGGAGCCACTAACTATGGCTACACCTTC. Translation gives CASSRDGATNYGYTF.

The chain is built from TRBV19 and TRBJ1-2, with unresolved D. Between the trimmed V and J ends, which lost 0 bases and 7 bases, there was a span of 9 bases. Germline V gene data show CDR1 as LNHDA and CDR2 as SQIVND (reference sequence). This CDR3 has 13 residues. Here the CDR3 DNA reads TGTGCCAGTAGTATAGACAAGTCGGTTGGCTACACCTTC. It is translated as CASSIDKSVGYTF.

In its sample, this clone was seen a few times. The chain joins TRBV10-3 to TRBJ2-7, with 7 bases lining up with TRBD1. Losses at the gene ends were 4 bases for V and 2 bases for J; bases not matched to a gene: 2. Germline V gives CDR1 ENHRY, CDR2 SYGVKD. The CDR3 has 13 amino acids. CDR3 nucleotide sequence: TGTGCCATCAGTGCCCAGGGGGCCTACGAGCAGTACTTC. Translation gives CAISAQGAYEQYF.

The V call is TRBV6-5, the J call TRBJ2-3; 10 bases are shared with TRBD2. The CDR3 length is 15 residues. V lost 7 bases to trimming and J lost 3 bases; unmatched junction nucleotides: 7. CDR1 MNHEY and CDR2 SVGAGI come from the germline V gene. The CDR3 region has the DNA TGTGCCAGCAATGGGCTAGCGGGGGCTACAGATACGCAGTATTTT. This translates into CASNGLAGATDTQYF.

J is TRBJ1-4 and V is TRBV9, with TRBD1 identical over 11 bases. CDR1 SGDLS and CDR2 YYNGEE come from the germline V gene. V dropped 4 bases and J dropped 3; count of bases not matched to a gene: 8. The length of the CDR3 is 17 residues. The CDR3 here is CASSPWTGGISNEKLFF. The DNA for the CDR3 is TGTGCCAGCAGCCCCTGGACAGGGGGCATATCTAATGAAAAACTGTTTTTT.

This chain connects TRBV9 to TRBJ2-7; 7 bases are a match to TRBD1. This CDR3 is 14 amino acids long. The V gene end was trimmed by 3 bases and the J gene end by 4 bases; junction bases not matched to a gene: 7. Germline V gene sequence: CDR1 SGDLS, CDR2 YYNGEE. This chain's CDR3 is CASSARDSRYEQYF. The CDR3 region has the DNA TGTGCCAGCAGCGCGAGGGACAGCCGTTACGAGCAGTACTTC.

The chain is built from TRBV7-2 and TRBJ2-5; TRBD2 matches at 13 bases. The V and J ends lost 5 bases and 4 bases, in that order; junction bases with no gene match: 10. CDR1 and CDR2 (germline): SGHTA, FQGNSA. This CDR3 comprises 17 residues. CDR3 sequence reads: CASSRITSGGAGETQYF. CDR3 DNA: TGTGCCAGCAGCAGAATTACTAGCGGGGGGGCGGGAGAGACCCAGTACTTC.

V gene TRBV24-1 combines with J gene TRBJ1-2, with D uncertain. Germline V lookup: CDR1 KGHDR, CDR2 SFDVKD. The CDR3 consists of 14 residues. V lost 6 bases and J 4 bases, leaving 14 bases between the germline ends. In nucleotides, the CDR3 is TGTGCCACCAGTCCTACGCCGGGAACCTATGGCTACACCTTC. It codes for CATSPTPGTYGYTF.

CDR3 region: CASSHRGLGTEAFF. The CDR3 DNA follows: TGTGCCAGCAGCCACAGGGGGCTTGGCACTGAAGCTTTCTTT. The chain uses TRBV3-1 (or the pseudogene TRBV3-2) and TRBJ1-1; 8 bases agree with TRBD1. V lost 3 bases, J lost 4 bases, and 4 bases stayed unmatched. This CDR3 is 14 amino acids long. Germline CDR1 and CDR2: LGHDT and YNNKEL (reference sequence).

In its sample, this clone was seen once. The chain carries TRBV4-1 and TRBJ1-2; the match to TRBD1 covers 8 bases. Per germline, CDR1 MGHRA and CDR2 YSYEKL. Trimming cost V 0 bases and J 8 bases; bases outside gene matches: 14. The CDR3 sequence is 17 residues long. The CDR3 is CASSQDFLTGAYTGYTF. The CDR3 coding sequence is TGCGCCAGCAGCCAAGATTTTTTGACAGGGGCTTACACGGGCTACACCTTC.

V gene TRBV7-2 combines with J gene TRBJ1-5; tentatively, D is TRBD1 (5 bases). Germline CDR1 and CDR2: SGHTA and FQGNSA. The CDR3 sequence is 15 residues long. With 1 base removed from V and 4 bases from J, the gap between germline ends came to 11 bases. The chain's CDR3 is CASSLGGIANQPQHF. The CDR3 nucleotides are TGTGCCAGCAGCTTAGGGGGGATTGCAAATCAGCCCCAGCATTTT. Supplemented by reference TRBV7-2 and TRBJ1-5, the full variable domain reads GAGVSQSPSNKVTEKGKDVELRCDPISGHTALYWYRQSLGQGLEFLIYFQGNSAPDKSGLPSDRFSAERTGGSVSTLTIQRTQQEDSAVYLCASSLGGIANQPQHFGDGTRLSIL.